This T cell receptor beta chain was sequenced during a study of blood T cell repertoires in COVID-19. Study-level background: The United States, Italy and Spain provided the acute and convalescent COVID-19 samples.

The J segment lost 2 bases and the V segment lost 7 bases, leaving 7 bases of the junction unmatched. Germline CDR1 LNHDA, CDR2 SQIVND (reference sequence). CDR3 length equals 15 residues. The repertoire was sequenced with immunoSEQ multiplex PCR; TCRdb's copy has only in-frame clones and lacks some. The sample lists 250,000 to 300,000 clones, approximately 89% occurring once. V gene TRBV19 combines with J gene TRBJ2-1; 8 bases match TRBD1. This sequence originates from an older woman who had recovered from COVID-19. Sequencing input: PBMCs or T cells enriched from blood (not recorded which). The DNA for the CDR3 is TGTGCCAGTACTTTTGGACAGGGACCCTACAATGAGCAGTTCTTC. Protein product: CASTFGQGPYNEQFF. Looking up the rest from reference TRBV19 and TRBJ2-1 gives the full variable domain: DGGITQSPKYLFRKEGQNVTLSCEQNLNHDAMYWYRQDPGQGLRLIYYSQIVNDFQKGDIAEGYSVSREKKESFPLTVTSAQKNPTAFYLCASTFGQGPYNEQFFGPGTRLTVL.